The 17 T cell receptor beta chains below all came from one sample that was sequenced in a study of blood T cells in healthy people across ages. Alongside a J-beta primer mix, a sample-barcoded 5' primer served in a second PCR lasting roughly 7 to 11 cycles. TCRdb reprocessed the 5' RACE reads via MiXCR and lists one record per CDR3 protein. The sample comprises hundreds of thousands of distinct CDR3 sequences, about a quarter of which are singletons, and 3% to 4% rests with the top ten. This same sample was also taken into another study, of T cells of mothers and their children.

Sequenced material: blood. All receptors derive from a boy aged 2 to 10 in good health.

This clonotype turned up a few times. This chain joins TRBV5-4 and TRBJ2-4; 11 nucleotides match TRBD1. The ends lost 0 bases at V and 16 bases at J; junction bases unmatched: 9. CDR1 and CDR2 from the germline V gene are SGHNT and YYREEE (reference sequence). The CDR3 consists of 14 residues. The CDR3 DNA sequence: TGTGCCAGCAGCTTGGGCTCGGGGACAGGGGGATTTTACTTC. It translates to CASSLGSGTGGFYF. The full variable domain, rest sourced from reference TRBV5-4 and TRBJ2-4, is ETGVTQSPTHLIKTRGQQVTLRCSSQSGHNTVSWYQQALGQGPQFIFQYYREEENGRGNFPPRFSGLQFPNYSSELNVNALELDDSALYLCASSLGSGTGGFYFGAGTRLSVL.

This clonotype was detected a few times. The chain links TRBV4-3 to TRBJ2-3; D is perhaps TRBD2 (5 bases). Germline CDR1 reads LGHNA; CDR2 reads YSLEER. The CDR3 has 16 amino acids. Trimming cost V 0 bases and J 2 bases, with 12 bases left between them. The CDR3 region is CASSQDHATNTDTQYF. The CDR3 region has the DNA TGCGCCAGCAGCCAAGATCATGCGACTAACACAGATACGCAGTATTTT.

About this clonotype: This may be a read error, as it is one base from a much larger clone. The chain employs TRBV12-3 or TRBV12-4 and TRBJ1-2; 9 bases line up with TRBD1. This CDR3 is 13 amino acids long. The CDR3 loop is CTSSPGTGYGYTF. CDR3 nucleotides: TGTACCAGCAGTCCCGGGACAGGGTATGGCTACACCTTC.

This clonotype was found a few times. The rearrangement joins TRBV7-6 to TRBJ2-2; D gene unclear. This CDR3 spans 14 amino acids. Trimming removed 0 bases from V and 5 bases from J, with 7 bases in between. The germline V gene has CDR1 SGHVS and CDR2 FNYEAQ. The CDR3 loop is CASSLAAITGELFF. CDR3 sequence (DNA): TGTGCCAGCAGCTTAGCGGCTATTACCGGGGAGCTGTTTTTT.

CDR3 in DNA: TGTGCCAGCAGCTCGTCGGGACGGATAGTCTATGGCTACACCTTC. It yields the protein CASSSSGRIVYGYTF. The chain carries TRBV11-2 and TRBJ1-2, with D perhaps TRBD1 (5 bases). The V and J ends lost 4 bases and 4 bases respectively, with 16 bases between them. Germline V lookup: CDR1 SGHAT, CDR2 FQNNGV. This CDR3 contains 15 residues.

The chain employs TRBV20-1 and TRBJ1-1; the match to TRBD1 covers 7 bases. V lost 0 bases, J lost 10 bases, and 11 bases stayed unmatched. Germline CDR1 DFQATT, CDR2 SNEGSKA (reference sequence). This CDR3 region has 14 residues. CDR3 protein: CSAREGDSLSTAFF. DNA of the CDR3: TGCAGTGCTAGAGAGGGGGACAGCTTGAGCACAGCTTTCTTT.

This clonotype was counted between two and nine times. The rearrangement joins TRBV6-5 to TRBJ1-4; 9 nucleotides line up with TRBD1. V gave up 1 base and J gave up 7 bases; unmatched junction bases: 19. Looked up from germline, CDR1 is MNHEY and CDR2 is SVGAGI. This CDR3 spans 20 amino acids. The CDR3 DNA follows: TGTGCCAGCAGTTACTGGGTCCCGACAGGGGGTAGGGAAGTGAGTGAAAAACTGTTTTTT. Its translation is CASSYWVPTGGREVSEKLFF.

Here the CDR3 DNA reads TGTGCCAGCAGCCCCAGGACTAGCGGGGGGACTAGCACAGATACGCAGTATTTT. Protein product: CASSPRTSGGTSTDTQYF. The chain has TRBV3-1 and TRBJ2-3; 14 bases are shared with TRBD2. This CDR3 comprises 18 residues. V trimming: 4 bases; J trimming: 0 bases; junction bases outside the gene matches: 6. Germline V lookup: CDR1 LGHDT, CDR2 YNNKEL (reference sequence).

This clonotype is a singleton in its sample. The CDR3 DNA sequence: TGTGCCAGCAGCCCGCTGCGACAGGGGGGCTACACCTTC. This encodes CASSPLRQGGYTF. This chain joins TRBV7-2 and TRBJ1-2, with TRBD1 matching 8 bases. The CDR3 extends over 13 amino acids. Trimming cost V 5 bases and J 8 bases; bases outside gene matches: 7. Germline V gene sequence: CDR1 SGHTA, CDR2 FQGNSA.

This clonotype was detected only a few times. The chain recombines TRBV5-1 with TRBJ2-3, with a tentative D call TRBD2 (6 bases). The CDR3 is 20 amino acids. The germline gives CDR1 SGHRS, CDR2 YFSETQ. Trimming shortened V by 1 base and J by 2 bases, and 26 bases separated the two germline ends. The CDR3 here is CASSLFIIGVGAGPTDTQYF. In nucleotides, the CDR3 is TGCGCCAGCAGCTTGTTTATAATCGGCGTCGGGGCGGGACCCACAGATACGCAGTATTTT.

There are a few counts of this clonotype. This chain connects TRBV6-5 to TRBJ2-3; no definite D call. CDR1 is MNHEY and CDR2 is SVGAGI in the germline V gene. The ends were cut back, 2 bases at V and 4 bases at J, with 7 bases in the middle. The CDR3 is 13 residues long. The CDR3 spells CASSYKAADTQYF. CDR3 coding DNA: TGTGCCAGCAGTTACAAGGCAGCAGATACGCAGTATTTT.

The genes are TRBV7-8 and TRBJ2-6, with D uncertain. CDR1 and CDR2 from the germline V gene are SGHVS and FQNEAQ. The length of the CDR3 is 17 residues. The germline V and J ends were trimmed by 3 bases and 0 bases, with 12 bases remaining between them. The CDR3 loop is CASSLNAASSGANVLTF. The DNA of the CDR3 is TGTGCCAGCAGCTTGAATGCAGCGAGCTCTGGGGCCAACGTCCTGACTTTC.

The sample holds one count of this clonotype. Relative to the germline gene, one junction end is altered; a read error may explain this. The chain links TRBV7-3 to TRBJ1-2, with D tentatively TRBD1 (5 bases). The CDR3 sequence is 13 residues long. CDR1 is SGHTA and CDR2 is FQGTGA in the germline V gene. This CDR3 reads CASSLTLRDGYTF. DNA for the CDR3: TGTGCCAGCAGTTTAACACTCAGGGATGGCTACACCTTC.

This clonotype has only a few counts. The chain links TRBV28 to TRBJ2-5, with TRBD2 matching 9 bases. The DNA matches TRBJ2-1 better at its end, which makes the J call doubtful. This CDR3 spans 16 amino acids. Germline CDR1 reads MDHEN; CDR2 reads SYDVKM. CDR3 in DNA: TGTGCCAGCCTCGGGGCTGAACTAGCGGGTCGCAATGAGCAGTTCTTC. Translated, it gives CASLGAELAGRNEQFF.

The CDR3: CASSEGRNQETQYF. In DNA, the CDR3 is TGTGCCAGCAGTGAAGGCAGGAACCAAGAGACCCAGTACTTC. The chain couples TRBV25-1 to TRBJ2-5, with no clear D. Germline lookup yields CDR1 MGHDK and CDR2 SYGVNS. CDR3 length: 14 amino acids. Trimming pared 2 bases from V and 0 bases from J, leaving 7 bases between.

This chain uses TRBV27 with TRBJ2-7; tentative D call: TRBD1 (6 bases). Per germline, CDR1 MNHEY and CDR2 SMNVEV (reference sequence). The length of the CDR3 is 15 residues. Deletions cut 2 bases from V and 2 bases from J, with 13 bases between. DNA of the CDR3: TGTGCCAGCAGTTTACATCAGGGGACAACCTACGAGCAGTACTTC. Protein sequence: CASSLHQGTTYEQYF.

This sequence joins TRBV7-2 and TRBJ1-1, with D unclear. Trimming removed 5 bases at V and 6 bases at J, with 13 bases between. Germline loops: CDR1 SGHTA, CDR2 FQGNSA. The CDR3 extends over 13 amino acids. The CDR3 loop reads CASSPLRQSEAFF. As DNA, the CDR3 is TGTGCCAGCAGCCCATTAAGACAATCTGAAGCTTTCTTT.